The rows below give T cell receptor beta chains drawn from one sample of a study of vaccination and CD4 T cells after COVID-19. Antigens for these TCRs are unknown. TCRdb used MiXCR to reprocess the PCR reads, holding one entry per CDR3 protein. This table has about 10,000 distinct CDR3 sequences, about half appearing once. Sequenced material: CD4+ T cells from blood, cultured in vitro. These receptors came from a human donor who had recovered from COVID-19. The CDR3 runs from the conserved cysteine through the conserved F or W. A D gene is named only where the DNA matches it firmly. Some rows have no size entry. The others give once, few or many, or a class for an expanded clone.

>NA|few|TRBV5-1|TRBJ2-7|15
TGCGCCAGCAGGCCAGGTTCAGGGATAGGAGAGGAGCAGTACTTC
CASRPGSGIGEEQYF
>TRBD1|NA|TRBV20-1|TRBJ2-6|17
TGCAGTGCTAGCCAGACAGGGGGAATATCTGGGGCCAACGTCCTGACTTTC
CSASQTGGISGANVLTF
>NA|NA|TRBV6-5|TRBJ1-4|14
TGTGCCAGCAGTTACTCCTCAGGGATCGAAAAACTGTTTTTT
CASSYSSGIEKLFF
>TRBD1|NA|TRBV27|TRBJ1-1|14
TGTGCCAGCTACCGACAGGGGATGAACACTGAAGCTTTCTTT
CASYRQGMNTEAFF
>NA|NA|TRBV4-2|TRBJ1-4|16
TGTGCCAGCAGCGCACGGTTAACAGGGTCTAATGAAAAACTGTTTTTT
CASSARLTGSNEKLFF
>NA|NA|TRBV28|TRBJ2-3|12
TGTGCCAGCAGTTCCCAAACAGATACGCAGTATTTT
CASSSQTDTQYF
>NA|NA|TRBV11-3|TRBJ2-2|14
TGTGCCAGCAGCTTAGGAGGTGGGACCGGGGAGCTGTTTTTT
CASSLGGGTGELFF
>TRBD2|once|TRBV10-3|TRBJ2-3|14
TGTGCCATCAGTGAGGCGGGGGGCTCACTTACGCAGTATTTT
CAISEAGGSLTQYF
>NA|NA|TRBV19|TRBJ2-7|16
TGTGCCAGTAGTGGGTGGGGCCCTGGTGGTCTCGACGAGCAGTACTTC
CASSGWGPGGLDEQYF
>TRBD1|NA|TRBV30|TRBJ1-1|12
TGTGCCGGAAACAGGGGTCCGGGAGAAGCTTTCTTT
CAGNRGPGEAFF
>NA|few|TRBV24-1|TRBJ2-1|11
TGTGCCACCAGTGATGCGAATGAGCAGTTCTTC
CATSDANEQFF